One T cell receptor beta chain is described in this entry. Its specificity is unknown. V was cut by 9 bases and J by 0 bases, with 16 bases left in between. Per the germline V gene, CDR1 is SGHRS and CDR2 is YFSETQ. CDR3 length: 15 residues. This sample was included in a study of graft-versus-host responses after intestinal transplantation. Study at large: Anti-thymocyte globulin induction preceded roughly 3 years of tacrolimus and steroid maintenance in all recipients. Study-wide findings and caveats: Some GvH clones appeared in ileal mucosa or blood before recipient bone marrow. Individuals who had graft-donor T cell macrochimerism had allografts that showed high graft-versus-host to host-versus-graft clonal ratios.

Assay used: immunoSEQ multiplex PCR; TCRdb lists only in-frame clones, some missing. The sample gives tens of thousands of clones, under 95% of which show up once; less than 0.45% is in the top ten. The receptor's source is a human donor who was the organ donor for an intestinal transplant. The chain carries TRBV5-1 and TRBJ2-1; D remains unclear. The sample was unstimulated CD4+ T cells sorted from spleen or lymph node cells, taken before transplant. CDR3 protein: CATTVGPSSYNEQFF. CDR3 DNA sequence: TGCGCCACTACGGTAGGCCCTAGCTCCTACAATGAGCAGTTCTTC.